This T cell receptor (beta chain) originates from a study of blood T cells in healthy people across ages. Study results and caveats: Greater diversity and more naive CD4+ cells were seen in long-lived donors than in aged donors. Lack of knowledge of donor CMV status possibly confounded expanded clonotype changes.

Germline values: CDR1 DFQATT, CDR2 SNEGSKA (reference sequence). The CDR3 sequence is 16 residues long. With 2 bases clipped from V and 1 base from J, the junction kept 10 bases outside the gene matches. The individuals who served as donors were healthy Caucasians living in Russia, aged about 6 to 95. Per individual sample, total RNA of at least 5.5 micrograms was extracted. This clonotype turned up a few times. Antigen: not known. Primed by a sample-barcoded 5' primer and a J-beta primer mix, a second PCR proceeded for 7 to 11 cycles. In TCRdb, the 5' RACE reads were re-called with MiXCR into one record per CDR3 protein. The table lists about 640,000 distinct CDR3 sequences, under 70% of them singletons.

The source is a man in his fifties or sixties in good health. The rearrangement links TRBV20-1 to TRBJ2-5; 7 bases fit TRBD1. The sample was blood. CDR3 region: CSARRFGTAFQETQYF. In DNA, the CDR3 is TGCAGTGCTAGACGTTTTGGGACAGCGTTCCAAGAGACCCAGTACTTC.